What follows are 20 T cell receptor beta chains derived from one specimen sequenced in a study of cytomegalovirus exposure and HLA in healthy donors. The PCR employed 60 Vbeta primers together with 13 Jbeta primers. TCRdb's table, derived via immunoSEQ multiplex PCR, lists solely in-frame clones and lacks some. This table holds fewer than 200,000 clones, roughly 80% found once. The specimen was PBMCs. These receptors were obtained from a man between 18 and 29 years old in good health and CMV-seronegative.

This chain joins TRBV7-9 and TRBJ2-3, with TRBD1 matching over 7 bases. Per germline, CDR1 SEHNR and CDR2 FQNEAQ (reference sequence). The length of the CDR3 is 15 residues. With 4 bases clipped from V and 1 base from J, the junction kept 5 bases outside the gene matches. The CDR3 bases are TGTGCCAGCAGCTCGACAGGGTATGGCACAGATACGCAGTATTTT. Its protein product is CASSSTGYGTDTQYF.

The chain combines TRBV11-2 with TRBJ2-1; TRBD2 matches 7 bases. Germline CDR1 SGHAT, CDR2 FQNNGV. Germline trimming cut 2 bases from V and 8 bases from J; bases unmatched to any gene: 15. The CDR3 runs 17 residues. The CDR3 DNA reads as TGTGCCAGCAGCTTAACGGTGAAAGCGGGAAGGCGCGATGAGCAGTTCTTC. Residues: CASSLTVKAGRRDEQFF.

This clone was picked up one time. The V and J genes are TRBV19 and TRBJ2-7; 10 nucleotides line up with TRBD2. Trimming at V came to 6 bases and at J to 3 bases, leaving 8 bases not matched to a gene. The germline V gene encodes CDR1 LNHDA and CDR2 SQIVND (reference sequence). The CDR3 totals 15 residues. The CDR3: CASRDEREGLYEQYF. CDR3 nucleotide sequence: TGTGCCAGTAGAGATGAGCGGGAGGGCCTCTACGAGCAGTACTTC.

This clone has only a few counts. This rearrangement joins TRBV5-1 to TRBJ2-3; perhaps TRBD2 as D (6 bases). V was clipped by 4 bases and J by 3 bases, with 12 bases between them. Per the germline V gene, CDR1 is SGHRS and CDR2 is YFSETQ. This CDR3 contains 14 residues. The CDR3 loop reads CASSVRLGTDTQYF. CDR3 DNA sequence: TGCGCCAGCAGCGTGAGACTAGGGACAGATACGCAGTATTTT.

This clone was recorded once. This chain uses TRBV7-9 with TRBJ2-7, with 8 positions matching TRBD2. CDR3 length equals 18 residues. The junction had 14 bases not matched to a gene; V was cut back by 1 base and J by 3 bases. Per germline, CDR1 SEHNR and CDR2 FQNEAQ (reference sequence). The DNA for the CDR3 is TGTGCCAGCAGCTTAGGGGTGGCGGGAGGCCCAATTTACTACGAGCAGTACTTC. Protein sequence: CASSLGVAGGPIYYEQYF.

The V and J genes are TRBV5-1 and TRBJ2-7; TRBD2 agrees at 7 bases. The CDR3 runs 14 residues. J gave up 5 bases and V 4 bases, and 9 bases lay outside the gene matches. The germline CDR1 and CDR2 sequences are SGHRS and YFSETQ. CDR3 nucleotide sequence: TGCGCCAGCAGCGCCGGACTAGTCTATGACGAGCAGTACTTC. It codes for CASSAGLVYDEQYF.

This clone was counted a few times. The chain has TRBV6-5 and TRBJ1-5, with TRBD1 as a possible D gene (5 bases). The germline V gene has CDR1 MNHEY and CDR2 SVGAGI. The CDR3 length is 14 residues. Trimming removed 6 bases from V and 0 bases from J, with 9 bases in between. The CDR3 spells CASSPRDSNQPQHF. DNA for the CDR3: TGTGCCAGCAGCCCCAGGGATAGCAATCAGCCCCAGCATTTT.

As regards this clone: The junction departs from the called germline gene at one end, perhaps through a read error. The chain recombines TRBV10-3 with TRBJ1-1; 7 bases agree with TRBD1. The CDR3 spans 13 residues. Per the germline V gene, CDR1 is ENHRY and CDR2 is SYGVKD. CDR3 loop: CAVSEQGTTEAFF. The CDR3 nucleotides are TGTGCCGTCAGTGAACAGGGGACCACTGAAGCTTTCTTT.

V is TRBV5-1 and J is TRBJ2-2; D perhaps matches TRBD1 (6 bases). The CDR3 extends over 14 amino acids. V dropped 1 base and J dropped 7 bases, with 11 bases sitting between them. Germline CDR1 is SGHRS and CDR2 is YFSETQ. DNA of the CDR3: TGCGCCAGCAGCTTGCGACAGGCTGGCGGGGAGCTGTTTTTT. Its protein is CASSLRQAGGELFF.

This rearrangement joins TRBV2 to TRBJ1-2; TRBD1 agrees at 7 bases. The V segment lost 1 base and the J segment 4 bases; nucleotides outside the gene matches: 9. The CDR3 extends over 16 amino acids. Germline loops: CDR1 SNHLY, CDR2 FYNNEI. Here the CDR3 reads CASSEEGTVGFYGYTF. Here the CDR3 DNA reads TGTGCCAGCAGTGAAGAGGGGACAGTTGGCTTCTATGGCTACACCTTC.

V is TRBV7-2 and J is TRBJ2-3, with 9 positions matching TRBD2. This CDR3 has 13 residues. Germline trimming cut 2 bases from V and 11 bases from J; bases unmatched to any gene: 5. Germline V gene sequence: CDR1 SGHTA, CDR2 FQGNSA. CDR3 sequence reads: CASSLQAGGLQYF. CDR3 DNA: TGTGCCAGCAGCTTACAAGCGGGAGGTTTGCAGTATTTT.

Here the CDR3 reads CASSPLGYEQYF. CDR3 sequence (DNA): TGTGCCAGCAGTCCACTCGGGTACGAGCAGTACTTC. The rearrangement links TRBV7-2 to TRBJ2-7; no firm D call. This CDR3 spans 12 amino acids. V was clipped by 6 bases and J by 4 bases, with 10 bases between them. Per germline, CDR1 SGHTA and CDR2 FQGNSA. The full variable domain, in which reference TRBV7-2 and TRBJ2-7 provide the parts outside the CDR3, is GAGVSQSPSNKVTEKGKDVELRCDPISGHTALYWYRQSLGQGLEFLIYFQGNSAPDKSGLPSDRFSAERTGGSVSTLTIQRTQQEDSAVYLCASSPLGYEQYFGPGTRLTVT.

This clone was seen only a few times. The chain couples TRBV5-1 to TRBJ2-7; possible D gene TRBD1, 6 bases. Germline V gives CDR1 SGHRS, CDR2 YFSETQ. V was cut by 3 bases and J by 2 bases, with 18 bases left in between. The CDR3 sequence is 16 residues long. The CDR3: CASSWTYRATPYEQYF. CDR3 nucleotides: TGCGCCAGCAGCTGGACTTACAGGGCCACCCCCTACGAGCAGTACTTC.

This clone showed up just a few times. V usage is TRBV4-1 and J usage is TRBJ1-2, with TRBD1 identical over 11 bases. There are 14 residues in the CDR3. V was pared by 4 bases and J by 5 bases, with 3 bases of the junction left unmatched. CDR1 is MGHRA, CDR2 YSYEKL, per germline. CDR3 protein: CASSRGQGAYGYTF. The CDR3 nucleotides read TGCGCCAGCAGCCGAGGACAGGGGGCTTATGGCTACACCTTC.

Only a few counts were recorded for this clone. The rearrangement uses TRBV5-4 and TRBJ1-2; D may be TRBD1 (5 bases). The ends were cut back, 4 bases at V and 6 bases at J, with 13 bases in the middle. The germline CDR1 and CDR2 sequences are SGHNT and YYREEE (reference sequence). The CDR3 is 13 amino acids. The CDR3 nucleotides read TGTGCCAGCAGCCCTGGAGGGACCGATGGCTACACCTTC. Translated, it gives CASSPGGTDGYTF. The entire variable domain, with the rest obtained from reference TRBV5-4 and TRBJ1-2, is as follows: ETGVTQSPTHLIKTRGQQVTLRCSSQSGHNTVSWYQQALGQGPQFIFQYYREEENGRGNFPPRFSGLQFPNYSSELNVNALELDDSALYLCASSPGGTDGYTFGSGTRLTVV.

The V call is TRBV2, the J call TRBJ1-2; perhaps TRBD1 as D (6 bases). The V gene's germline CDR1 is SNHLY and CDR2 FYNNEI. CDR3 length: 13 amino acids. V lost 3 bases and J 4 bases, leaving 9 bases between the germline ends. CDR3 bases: TGTGCCAGCAGTGACAGGGGAAGCTATGGCTACACCTTC. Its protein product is CASSDRGSYGYTF.

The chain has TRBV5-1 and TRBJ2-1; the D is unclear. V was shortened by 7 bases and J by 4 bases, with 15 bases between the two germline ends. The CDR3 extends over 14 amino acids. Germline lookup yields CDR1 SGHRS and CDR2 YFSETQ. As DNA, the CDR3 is TGCGCCAGCGGCCTAGGAGAAGAGTACAATGAGCAGTTCTTC. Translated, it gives CASGLGEEYNEQFF.

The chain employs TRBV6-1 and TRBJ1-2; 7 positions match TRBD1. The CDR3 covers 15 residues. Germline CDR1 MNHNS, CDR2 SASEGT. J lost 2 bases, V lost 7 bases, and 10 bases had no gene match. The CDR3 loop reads CASTLWGRGNYGYTF. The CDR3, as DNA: TGTGCCAGCACCCTGTGGGGCAGGGGGAACTATGGCTACACCTTC.

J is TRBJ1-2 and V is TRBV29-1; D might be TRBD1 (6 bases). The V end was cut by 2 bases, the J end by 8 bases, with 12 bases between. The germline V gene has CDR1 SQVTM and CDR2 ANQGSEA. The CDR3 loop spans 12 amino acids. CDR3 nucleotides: TGCAGCGTTGAATCAGGGGTCGGGGGCTACACCTTC. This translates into CSVESGVGGYTF.

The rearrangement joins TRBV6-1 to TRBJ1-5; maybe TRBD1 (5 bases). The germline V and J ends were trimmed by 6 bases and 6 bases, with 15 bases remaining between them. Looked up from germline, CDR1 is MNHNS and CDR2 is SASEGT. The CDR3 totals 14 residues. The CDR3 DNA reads TGTGCCAGCAGCCTGACAGTTCTCAGTCAGCCCCAGCATTTT. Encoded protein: CASSLTVLSQPQHF.